Below, 6 T cell receptor beta chains from the same sample are listed, as sequenced in a study of T cell clones after liver transplantation. Here immunoSEQ multiplex PCR was the method, and the copy in TCRdb shows in-frame clones only, minus some. The sample includes approximately 72,000 clones, 90% of them seen just once. The sequenced sample was CD4+ T cells from blood, obtained before liver transplant. The receptors here all came from a human donor who received a liver transplant.

The gene calls are TRBV29-1 and TRBJ2-1, with D tentatively TRBD1 (6 bases). V was pared by 1 base and J by 6 bases, with 16 bases between. The CDR3 extends over 15 amino acids. Germline V gene sequence: CDR1 SQVTM, CDR2 ANQGSEA. In DNA, the CDR3 is TGCAGCGTTGAAGGGGGGCTAGTTGGAGGCAATGAGCAGTTCTTC. Translation: CSVEGGLVGGNEQFF.

The gene calls are TRBV7-3 and TRBJ2-3; D gene uncertain. With 5 bases removed from V and 2 bases from J, the gap between germline ends came to 14 bases. The CDR3 is made up of 15 amino acids. CDR1 and CDR2 from the germline V gene are SGHTA and FQGTGA. The CDR3 bases are TGTGCCAGCAGCCTATTATCTTCCCCCACAGATACGCAGTATTTT. Amino acid sequence: CASSLLSSPTDTQYF.

The chain joins TRBV4-2 to TRBJ2-2; possibly TRBD1 for D (5 bases). The CDR3 runs 15 residues. Germline CDR1 and CDR2: LGHNA and YNFKEQ. V lost 1 base and J 1 base, leaving 7 bases between the germline ends. The DNA for the CDR3 is TGTGCCAGCAGCCAAGTAGGGGTGAACACCGGGGAGCTGTTTTTT. Residues: CASSQVGVNTGELFF.

The chain has TRBV4-3 and TRBJ2-1; D is perhaps TRBD2 (6 bases). CDR3 length: 15 amino acids. CDR1 LGHNA and CDR2 YSLEER come from the germline V gene. Trimming shortened V by 4 bases and J by 6 bases, and 16 bases separated the two germline ends. The CDR3 spells CASSPSGRGLNEQFF. Here the CDR3 DNA reads TGCGCCAGCAGCCCCTCCGGGAGAGGTCTCAATGAGCAGTTCTTC.

J is TRBJ2-7 and V is TRBV29-1, with a weak D call TRBD2 (6 bases). Germline loops: CDR1 SQVTM, CDR2 ANQGSEA. CDR3 length equals 12 residues. V gave up 1 base and J gave up 6 bases, with 10 bases separating them. The CDR3 DNA reads as TGCAGCGTTGAAGGGACCGGGGGCGAGCAGTACTTC. It encodes CSVEGTGGEQYF.

The chain couples TRBV14 to TRBJ2-3; no firm D call. The CDR3 is 15 amino acids. With 1 base removed from V and 2 bases from J, the gap between germline ends came to 10 bases. In germline, CDR1 is SGHDN, CDR2 FVKESK. CDR3 bases: TGTGCCAGCAGCCAAGGTACGCGGTCCACAGATACGCAGTATTTT. Translating gives CASSQGTRSTDTQYF.